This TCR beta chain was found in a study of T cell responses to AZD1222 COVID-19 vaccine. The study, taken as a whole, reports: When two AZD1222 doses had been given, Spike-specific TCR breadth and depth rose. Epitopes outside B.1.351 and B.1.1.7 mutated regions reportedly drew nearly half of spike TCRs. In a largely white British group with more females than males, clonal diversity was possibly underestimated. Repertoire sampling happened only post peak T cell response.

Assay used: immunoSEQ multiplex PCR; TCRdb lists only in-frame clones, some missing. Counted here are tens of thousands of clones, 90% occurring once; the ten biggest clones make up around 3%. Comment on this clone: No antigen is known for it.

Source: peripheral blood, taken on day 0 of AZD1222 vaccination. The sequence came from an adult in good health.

This CDR3 reads CASSIGGNTIYF. The CDR3 nucleotides are TGTGCCAGTAGTATCGGGGGCAACACCATATATTTT. The V and J genes are TRBV19 and TRBJ1-3, with D perhaps matching TRBD1 (6 bases). There are 12 residues in the CDR3. Germline V gene sequence: CDR1 LNHDA, CDR2 SQIVND (reference sequence). V dropped 3 bases and J dropped 7 bases, with 7 bases sitting between them.